Each of the 21 T cell receptor beta chains below was sequenced from the same sample in a study of T cell changes during pregnancy in multiple sclerosis. Clones were read by immunoSEQ multiplex PCR, and TCRdb kept only the in-frame ones, dropping some. The sample includes 28,000 or so clones, 88% of them seen just once. Sequences were derived from CD8+ T cells from peripheral blood mononuclear cells, sampled in the second trimester of pregnancy. The receptors were gathered from a female donor with multiple sclerosis, enrolled in a pregnancy study.

This chain joins TRBV30 and TRBJ1-5, with D perhaps matching TRBD1 (5 bases). This CDR3 is 13 amino acids long. Germline V CDR1 and CDR2: GTSNPN, SVGIG (reference sequence). Trimming removed 0 bases at V and 4 bases at J, with 7 bases between. CDR3 nucleotides: TGTGCCTGGAGTGTACAGGTTAATCAGCCCCAGCATTTT. Protein: CAWSVQVNQPQHF.

V is TRBV19 and J is TRBJ2-7; 8 nucleotides agree with TRBD2. V lost 6 bases, J lost 7 bases, and 11 bases stayed unmatched. CDR1 is LNHDA, CDR2 SQIVND, per germline (reference sequence). This CDR3 is 14 amino acids long. The CDR3: CASSSGTRSEEQYF. CDR3 in DNA: TGTGCCAGTAGCTCCGGGACTAGGTCGGAGGAGCAGTACTTC. Based on the CDR3 plus reference TRBV19 and TRBJ2-7, the full variable domain is DGGITQSPKYLFRKEGQNVTLSCEQNLNHDAMYWYRQDPGQGLRLIYYSQIVNDFQKGDIAEGYSVSREKKESFPLTVTSAQKNPTAFYLCASSSGTRSEEQYFGPGTRLTVT.

This clone was detected a few times. This sequence joins TRBV2 and TRBJ1-1; no clear D gene. From germline, CDR1 is SNHLY and CDR2 FYNNEI. The V gene lost 7 bases and the J gene lost 2 bases, with 11 bases spanning the gap. The CDR3 spans 13 residues. The CDR3 DNA is TGTGCCAGCACCGGAGTTGCTAACACTGAAGCTTTCTTT. Protein: CASTGVANTEAFF.

The chain combines TRBV6-1 with TRBJ2-7; 7 positions agree with TRBD1. Germline V CDR1 and CDR2: MNHNS, SASEGT. The length of the CDR3 is 13 residues. With 6 bases clipped from V and 4 bases from J, the junction kept 6 bases outside the gene matches. CDR3 region: CASSITGVYEQYF. As DNA, the CDR3 is TGTGCCAGCAGCATTACAGGGGTTTACGAGCAGTACTTC.

The chain has TRBV6-5 and TRBJ2-3, with 7 bases aligning to TRBD2. Losses at the gene ends were 4 bases for V and 3 bases for J; bases not matched to a gene: 1. This CDR3 has 13 residues. CDR1 is MNHEY, CDR2 SVGAGI, per germline. Here the CDR3 reads CASSWEGTDTQYF. In DNA, the CDR3 is TGTGCCAGCAGTTGGGAGGGGACAGATACGCAGTATTTT.

The chain joins TRBV23-1 to TRBJ2-1; 16 nucleotides match TRBD2. TRBV23-1 is filed as an ORF, its function uncertain. Trimming removed 0 bases from V and 6 bases from J; junction bases left unmatched: 5. The CDR3 consists of 18 residues. CDR3 sequence (DNA): TGCGCCAGCAGTCAATCGGGGACTAGCGGGGGGGCTGTCAATGAGCAGTTCTTC. Protein product: CASSQSGTSGGAVNEQFF.

The chain combines TRBV27 with TRBJ2-7; TRBD2 matches 9 bases. Germline loops: CDR1 MNHEY, CDR2 SMNVEV (reference sequence). V gave up 1 base and J gave up 4 bases; unmatched junction bases: 5. The CDR3 is 15 amino acids. The CDR3 coding sequence is TGTGCCAGCAGTTTATTGCGGGGGGGAATTTACGAGCAGTACTTC. This gives the protein CASSLLRGGIYEQYF.

In regard to this clone: This sample also contains other DNA sequences that code for the same CDR3. This chain joins TRBV4-3 and TRBJ2-5, with 9 positions matching TRBD2. J gave up 1 base and V 0 bases, and 0 bases lay outside the gene matches. Germline CDR1 reads LGHNA; CDR2 reads YSLEER. This CDR3 contains 15 residues. The CDR3 coding sequence is TGCGCCAGCAGCCAAGAGCGGGGGGGCCAAGAGACCCAGTACTTC. Amino acid sequence: CASSQERGGQETQYF.

The chain uses TRBV29-1 and TRBJ1-4; TRBD1 might be the D (5 bases). Germline values: CDR1 SQVTM, CDR2 ANQGSEA. Trimming removed 6 bases from V and 7 bases from J, with 9 bases in between. The length of the CDR3 is 11 residues. The CDR3 sequence is CSVWGGEKLFF. The CDR3 DNA reads TGCAGCGTCTGGGGGGGTGAAAAACTGTTTTTT.

V and J are TRBV4-2 and TRBJ1-6; 7 positions agree with TRBD1. V lost 3 bases to trimming and J lost 6 bases; unmatched junction nucleotides: 2. The germline gives CDR1 LGHNA, CDR2 YNFKEQ. The CDR3 contains 14 residues. CDR3 DNA sequence: TGTGCCAGCAGCCATACAGGGGTTAATTCACCCCTCCACTTT. Translating gives CASSHTGVNSPLHF.

CDR3 amino acids: CASSLVGQGNSPLHF. The CDR3 DNA follows: TGTGCCAGCAGCTTAGTCGGCCAGGGCAATTCACCCCTCCACTTT. V and J are TRBV7-2 and TRBJ1-6; TRBD1 might be the D (5 bases). Trimming removed 1 base at V and 7 bases at J, with 11 bases between. This CDR3 comprises 15 residues. Germline V lookup: CDR1 SGHTA, CDR2 FQGNSA.

This rearrangement joins TRBV4-3 to TRBJ2-3; 11 nucleotides agree with TRBD2. Germline V lookup: CDR1 LGHNA, CDR2 YSLEER. V shed 1 base and J 3 bases; nucleotides not matched to a gene: 6. The CDR3 length is 17 residues. The CDR3 sequence is CASSQGLSGGATDTQYF. DNA of the CDR3: TGCGCCAGCAGCCAAGGTCTTAGCGGGGGGGCAACAGATACGCAGTATTTT.

The chain couples TRBV6-1 to TRBJ1-3; perhaps TRBD1 as D (5 bases). This CDR3 has 11 residues. Per the germline V gene, CDR1 is MNHNS and CDR2 is SASEGT. CDR3 amino acids: CGGGSGNTIYF. The CDR3, as DNA: TGTGGGGGGGGCTCTGGAAACACCATATATTTT.

The chain is built from TRBV4-1 and TRBJ2-1; 9 positions agree with TRBD2. Per germline, CDR1 MGHRA and CDR2 YSYEKL. The CDR3 length is 15 residues. J lost 4 bases, V lost 6 bases, and 7 bases had no gene match. The CDR3 spells CASSSTSGPYNEQFF. In DNA form, the CDR3 reads TGCGCCAGCAGTTCAACTAGCGGGCCTTACAATGAGCAGTTCTTC.

The gene calls are TRBV9 and TRBJ1-2; D not resolved. V gave up 0 bases and J gave up 0 bases, with 12 bases separating them. Germline CDR1 reads SGDLS; CDR2 reads YYNGEE. CDR3 length: 16 amino acids. CDR3 loop: CASSVEEEMANYGYTF. In DNA form, the CDR3 reads TGTGCCAGCAGCGTAGAGGAGGAGATGGCTAACTATGGCTACACCTTC.

This rearrangement joins TRBV11-2 to TRBJ1-5; D may be TRBD1 (5 bases). V was pared by 0 bases and J by 2 bases, with 8 bases between. Germline CDR1 and CDR2: SGHAT and FQNNGV. CDR3 size: 15 residues. The CDR3 region is CASSLELQGNQPQHF. The CDR3 DNA reads as TGTGCCAGCAGCTTAGAGTTACAGGGCAATCAGCCCCAGCATTTT.

The V call is TRBV30, the J call TRBJ2-6; 8 nucleotides match TRBD2. The V gene's germline CDR1 is GTSNPN and CDR2 SVGIG (reference sequence). The CDR3 has 17 amino acids. V dropped 4 bases and J dropped 0; count of bases not matched to a gene: 8. CDR3 sequence (DNA): TGTGCCTGGACTGGCGCGGGGGGTCACTCTGGGGCCAACGTCCTGACTTTC. Translation: CAWTGAGGHSGANVLTF.

The sample holds one count of this clone. This chain links TRBV2 with TRBJ2-1; 8 bases match TRBD2. Looked up from germline, CDR1 is SNHLY and CDR2 is FYNNEI. The V segment lost 10 bases and the J segment 10 bases; nucleotides outside the gene matches: 18. The CDR3 is made up of 15 amino acids. The CDR3 nucleotides read TGTGCCACGTCAATGTTAGGCGGGGGGCCGGGGGAGCAGTTCTTC. Residues: CATSMLGGGPGEQFF.

The V call is TRBV27, the J call TRBJ1-5; 12 positions agree with TRBD1. CDR1 is MNHEY, CDR2 SMNVEV, per germline (reference sequence). This CDR3 has 17 residues. With 6 bases clipped from V and 0 bases from J, the junction kept 6 bases outside the gene matches. The CDR3 DNA follows: TGTGCCAGCAGCCAGGGACAGGGGGCCGGTAGCAATCAGCCCCAGCATTTT. Its translation is CASSQGQGAGSNQPQHF.

This chain connects TRBV5-6 to TRBJ2-7, with a possible D match to TRBD1 (6 bases). Germline V gene data show CDR1 as SGHDT and CDR2 as YYEEEE. The CDR3 covers 16 residues. V was cut by 2 bases and J by 5 bases, with 20 bases left in between. The CDR3 bases are TGTGCCAGCAGCTTCCAAAACTACAGGGCGCTCAACGAGCAGTACTTC. This gives the protein CASSFQNYRALNEQYF.

The rearrangement joins TRBV6-5 to TRBJ2-2, with 8 bases identical to TRBD1. Germline CDR1 MNHEY, CDR2 SVGAGI. This CDR3 is 16 amino acids long. Trimming took 0 bases from V and 3 from J; bases not matched to a gene: 3. Written as DNA, the CDR3 is TGTGCCAGCAGTTACTCGACAGGGGCGGACACCGGGGAGCTGTTTTTT. Its translation: CASSYSTGADTGELFF.